This T cell receptor (beta chain) was retrieved from a study of blood T cell repertoires in COVID-19 (TCRdb year 2020). Broadly, across the study: Samples covering the acute and convalescent phases of COVID-19 were provided by collaborators in the United States, Italy and Spain. Where HLA class I and class II types were available, the types were taken from metadata supplied by the sample provider, not from assay-based typing. Deeply sampled blood TCRbeta repertoires from subjects exposed to, actively infected with, or recovered from COVID-19 were included in the dataset. The repertoires were made available in a free public database intended to serve as a resource for research on the immune response to SARS-CoV-2. The prospective study material was composed of cDNA or gDNA derived from T cells, B-cell-depleted T cells, or PBMCs. Samples were obtained from the ongoing ImmuneRACE study (first 160 participants) and from about 1,300 subjects provided by 6 global collaborators. Sample metadata almost always included a de-identified subject ID, COVID-19 status, age in years and sex. Study-wide findings and limitations: How much clinical and demographic metadata was included differed by source and by participant, and the metadata was provided uncurated.

TCRbeta CDR3 regions were amplified from genomic DNA using the immunoSEQ Assay, a bias-controlled multiplex PCR. The original methods were these. Within the assay, amplification of reference gene primers was used to estimate how many nucleated cells each sample contained. To quantify the absolute abundance of each unique TCRbeta CDR3 rearrangement, sequence reads were collapsed and filtered. For each sample, productive Simpson clonality was calculated as the square root of Simpson's diversity index over productive rearrangements. TCRdb carries this immuneACCESS record with in-frame sequences only. Its versions omit some clonotypes, under half of them owing to an unresolved V gene in the studies checked, with the rest unexplained. Clonal size and the V and J genes are those of that table, whereas D and trimming came from the DNA. The sample table lists about 110,000 clones, around nine tenths of them with a count of one. Roughly 5% of the sample lies in the top ten.

As concerns this clone: Its antigen remains unidentified. No much larger clone is present one base from it, and per-base qualities are unavailable.

Each collaborating institution followed its own protocols to collect whole blood in K2EDTA tubes. Collaborator samples were shipped for TCRbeta analysis as frozen whole blood, isolated PBMCs, or DNA extracted from either sample type. The CDR3 holds 15 amino acids from the cysteine to the phenylalanine. Solely the CDR3 DNA is kept, with 45 bases framed from the first base. Looking up the germline V gene yields CDR1 MNHEY and CDR2 SVGAGI. The germline V end is reduced by 4 bases and the J end by 0 bases; junction bases left unmatched: 1. Sequenced input: peripheral blood. In this chain, TRBV6-5 is recombined with TRBJ2-5, and 11 junctional nucleotides match TRBD2. The clonotype was recovered from a human donor in a cohort sampled during active COVID-19. DNA sequence: TGTGCCAGCAGTTCGGGACTAGCGGACCAAGAGACCCAGTACTTC. This codes for CASSSGLADQETQYF.